This entry describes one T cell receptor beta chain. This table comes from immunoSEQ multiplex PCR, and its TCRdb copy is limited to in-frame clones, with some not included. The repertoire consists of hundreds of thousands of clones, with 90% to 97% occurring once and the leading ten covering about 0.057%. The source of the sample is a study of shared clonotypes between healthy human individuals. Germline CDR1 reads SGHRS; CDR2 reads YFSETQ. CDR3 length: 17 residues. Losses at the gene ends were 0 bases for V and 0 bases for J; bases not matched to a gene: 2. The TCR was taken from a woman between 25 and 40 years old in good health. Sequencing was done on a sample of naive CD4+ T cells sorted from blood. Sample subset: CD45RA+ positively selected. V is TRBV5-1 and J is TRBJ2-3; TRBD2 agrees at 12 bases. CDR3 sequence: CASSLATSGGSTDTQYF. CDR3 DNA: TGCGCCAGCAGCTTGGCCACTAGCGGGGGGAGCACAGATACGCAGTATTTT.